A single sample is the source of the 27 T cell receptor beta chains below, sequenced in a study of T cells in Graves' hyperthyroidism and ophthalmopathy. TCR beta CDR3 sequences were amplified from RNA transcripts. First-round RT-PCR of the TCR CDR3 relied on the HTBI primer set. A single record per CDR3 protein comes from TCRdb applying MiXCR to the multiplex PCR reads. The sample lists around 490,000 distinct CDR3 sequences; approximately 20% were seen once. Sequencing was done on a sample of blood. Every receptor here comes from a man aged 35 to 55 with Graves' ophthalmopathy.

This clonotype was seen more than once but under ten times. The rearrangement joins TRBV29-1 to TRBJ2-3; D unclear. From germline, CDR1 is SQVTM and CDR2 ANQGSEA. The length of the CDR3 is 13 residues. The V end lost 6 bases, the J end lost 1 base, and 11 bases lay between the germline ends. Written as DNA, the CDR3 is TGCAGCGTCCCTGGTCTTGGCACAGATACGCAGTATTTT. It yields the protein CSVPGLGTDTQYF.

This clonotype was detected only a few times. The chain recombines TRBV7-9 with TRBJ2-7, with a weak D call TRBD1 (6 bases). Trimming took 4 bases from V and 0 from J, leaving 16 bases between them. This CDR3 is built from 16 residues. Germline loops: CDR1 SEHNR, CDR2 FQNEAQ (reference sequence). CDR3 sequence: CASSSQPGQGSYEQYF. The CDR3, as DNA: TGTGCCAGCAGCTCTCAACCGGGACAAGGCTCCTACGAGCAGTACTTC.

This clonotype was counted at least ten times. V usage is TRBV3-1 and J usage is TRBJ2-7; 8 bases align to TRBD1. Germline CDR1 LGHDT, CDR2 YNNKEL (reference sequence). The CDR3 totals 14 residues. The junction had 3 bases not matched to a gene; V was cut back by 3 bases and J by 2 bases. The CDR3 reads CASSQPGQAYEQYF. In DNA form, the CDR3 reads TGTGCCAGCAGCCAGCCGGGACAGGCCTACGAGCAGTACTTC.

The rearrangement joins TRBV4-1 to TRBJ2-7; D gene uncertain. The CDR3 has 13 amino acids. Germline CDR1 and CDR2: MGHRA and YSYEKL. Trimming shortened V by 3 bases and J by 2 bases, and 8 bases separated the two germline ends. CDR3 in amino acids: CASSHRNAYEQYF. Here the CDR3 DNA reads TGCGCCAGCAGCCATCGGAACGCCTACGAGCAGTACTTC.

This rearrangement joins TRBV9 to TRBJ2-7; 9 nucleotides match TRBD1. Trimming took 7 bases from V and 4 from J; bases not matched to a gene: 9. Germline values: CDR1 SGDLS, CDR2 YYNGEE. The CDR3 covers 14 residues. The CDR3 DNA reads as TGTGCCAGCCGCGACAGGGGGGGGACTTACGAGCAGTACTTC. Amino acid sequence: CASRDRGGTYEQYF. Supplemented by reference TRBV9 and TRBJ2-7, the full variable domain reads DSGVTQTPKHLITATGQRVTLRCSPRSGDLSVYWYQQSLDQGLQFLIQYYNGEERAKGNILERFSAQQFPDLHSELNLSSLELGDSALYFCASRDRGGTYEQYFGPGTRLTVT.

The table lists this clonotype with many counts. Here the CDR3 DNA reads TGTGCCAGCACAGACTTGGGGGGGGTTCGCACAGATACGCAGTATTTT. Translation gives CASTDLGGVRTDTQYF. The gene calls are TRBV28 and TRBJ2-3; the match to TRBD2 covers 7 bases. Unmatched junction bases numbered 11, after V lost 7 bases and J lost 1 base. The CDR3 contains 16 residues. The germline CDR1 and CDR2 sequences are MDHEN and SYDVKM.

V and J are TRBV7-9 and TRBJ1-3; 8 bases fit TRBD1. Germline trimming cut 3 bases from V and 0 bases from J; bases unmatched to any gene: 4. This CDR3 is built from 16 residues. CDR1 and CDR2 from the germline V gene are SEHNR and FQNEAQ (reference sequence). For the CDR3, the DNA is TGTGCCAGCAGCTTCGGGACAGGACCCTCTGGAAACACCATATATTTT. Translation: CASSFGTGPSGNTIYF.

This clonotype was detected ten times or more. The rearrangement links TRBV30 to TRBJ2-7; either TRBD1 or TRBD2 may supply D (6 bases each). CDR1 GTSNPN and CDR2 SVGIG come from the germline V gene (reference sequence). V gave up 4 bases and J gave up 0 bases, with 13 bases separating them. This CDR3 is 14 amino acids long. As DNA, the CDR3 is TGTGCCTGGACCCCGGGGGCCTACTCCTACGAGCAGTACTTC. Its translation: CAWTPGAYSYEQYF.

V and J are TRBV24-1 and TRBJ2-1; TRBD2 matches 14 bases. This CDR3 spans 15 amino acids. Germline V gene lookup returns CDR1 KGHDR and CDR2 SFDVKD. V lost 7 bases and J lost 10; bases outside the gene matches: 8. CDR3 protein: CATSRLAGGPREQFF. In DNA, the CDR3 is TGTGCCACCAGCAGACTAGCGGGAGGGCCTAGGGAGCAGTTCTTC.

The sample holds many counts of this clonotype. The chain has TRBV7-6 and TRBJ2-7; D is undetermined. Trimming shortened V by 4 bases and J by 5 bases, and 21 bases separated the two germline ends. CDR3 length equals 16 residues. Looked up from germline, CDR1 is SGHVS and CDR2 is FNYEAQ. CDR3 nucleotides: TGTGCCAGCAGCTCTTCCCGGACCAGAGAAAGGCACGAGCAGTACTTC. Its translation: CASSSSRTRERHEQYF.

The chain joins TRBV5-1 to TRBJ2-5; 8 nucleotides line up with TRBD1. The CDR3 is 16 residues long. J lost 5 bases, V lost 1 base, and 10 bases had no gene match. CDR1 is SGHRS, CDR2 YFSETQ, per germline. The CDR3 nucleotides read TGCGCCAGCAGCTTGCCCCAGGGGGCCGGGGGTGAGACCCAGTACTTC. Its protein is CASSLPQGAGGETQYF.

For this clonotype: At one end the junction does not follow the germline gene, possibly because of a read error. The V and J genes are TRBV11-2 and TRBJ2-1, with D unresolved. Germline CDR1 is SGHAT and CDR2 is FQNNGV. The CDR3 has 15 residues. Written as DNA, the CDR3 is TGCGCCAGCAGCCAAGATGGGGTCTCCTACAATGAGCAGTTCTTC. It yields the protein CASSQDGVSYNEQFF.

This clonotype has at least ten counts. The chain has TRBV12-3 or TRBV12-4 and TRBJ2-1; the match to TRBD1 covers 8 bases. The CDR3 is made up of 15 amino acids. J gave up 6 bases and V 1 base, and 5 bases lay outside the gene matches. CDR3 region: CASSLGTGNFNEQFF. The CDR3 region has the DNA TGTGCCAGCAGTTTAGGGACAGGGAATTTCAATGAGCAGTTCTTC.

In this sample, this clonotype turned up many times. At one boundary the junction diverges from the germline segment, which might be a read error. This rearrangement joins TRBV5-1 to TRBJ1-2; no reliable D call. The CDR3 runs to 12 residues. The germline V gene has CDR1 SGHRS and CDR2 YFSETQ. DNA of the CDR3: TGTGCCAGCAGTTTAGCGGGCTATGGCTACACCTTC. Its protein product is CASSLAGYGYTF.

This clonotype was detected a few times. One junction end does not reproduce the germline sequence, and a read error may be involved. The rearrangement uses TRBV20-1 and TRBJ1-1; D unresolved. In germline, CDR1 is DFQATT, CDR2 SNEGSKA (reference sequence). The CDR3 totals 14 residues. The CDR3 DNA follows: TGCAGTGCTAGACGGGGTCAGATGAACTCTGAAGCTTTCTTT. Protein sequence: CSARRGQMNSEAFF.

The gene calls are TRBV30 and TRBJ1-5, with 7 bases identical to TRBD1. The ends lost 2 bases at V and 4 bases at J; junction bases unmatched: 2. This CDR3 has 13 residues. Germline assignment: CDR1 GTSNPN and CDR2 SVGIG (reference sequence). CDR3 sequence reads: CAWSLQGNQPQHF. The CDR3 DNA reads TGTGCCTGGAGTCTACAGGGGAATCAGCCCCAGCATTTT.

The chain couples TRBV6-2 or TRBV6-3 to TRBJ1-5; 8 positions agree with TRBD1. The CDR3 has 19 residues. V lost 2 bases, J lost 2 bases, and 14 bases stayed unmatched. CDR1 is MNHEY and CDR2 is SVGEGT in the germline V gene. In DNA, the CDR3 is TGTGCCAGCAGTTACGACCATGACAGGGGTGAAGAAGGCAATCAGCCCCAGCATTTT. Translated, it gives CASSYDHDRGEEGNQPQHF.

The chain's CDR3 is CASSETQEQLFF. The CDR3 region has the DNA TGTGCCAGCAGTGAAACGCAGGAGCAACTGTTTTTT. The chain combines TRBV2 with TRBJ1-4, with D uncertain. V was shortened by 2 bases and J by 12 bases, with 10 bases between the two germline ends. The germline gives CDR1 SNHLY, CDR2 FYNNEI. The CDR3 is 12 amino acids.

The chain employs TRBV29-1 and TRBJ1-2; TRBD1 might be the D (5 bases). The V end lost 3 bases, the J end lost 7 bases, and 12 bases lay between the germline ends. This CDR3 contains 12 residues. Germline assignment: CDR1 SQVTM and CDR2 ANQGSEA. CDR3 sequence reads: CSVERGPSGYTF. CDR3 nucleotides: TGCAGCGTTGAGAGGGGACCAAGTGGCTACACCTTC.

This clonotype showed up many times. V is TRBV6-1 and J is TRBJ2-1, with a possible D match to TRBD1 (8 bases). The CDR3 is 21 amino acids. Trimming left V 10 bases short and J 0 bases short, with 34 bases between. Germline loops: CDR1 MNHNS, CDR2 SASEGT. The CDR3 spells CATWNMRGQGGGRSSYNEQFF. The CDR3, as DNA: TGTGCCACCTGGAATATGCGCGGACAGGGCGGCGGGAGAAGCTCCTACAATGAGCAGTTCTTC.

This clonotype has only a few counts. The chain has TRBV7-9 and TRBJ2-5, with D tentatively TRBD1 (6 bases). Trimming left V 5 bases short and J 7 bases short, with 17 bases between. Germline-derived CDR1 and CDR2 are SEHNR and FQNEAQ (reference sequence). The CDR3 length is 14 residues. The CDR3 nucleotides are TGTGCCAGCAGCCCTGCAGGGGCTCCAGGGACCCAGTACTTC. Translating it yields CASSPAGAPGTQYF.

This clonotype was picked up one time. This sequence joins TRBV10-3 and TRBJ2-3; a weak D match, TRBD2 (5 bases). The CDR3 runs to 14 residues. V lost 7 bases and J lost 4, with 15 bases in between. Germline lookup yields CDR1 ENHRY and CDR2 SYGVKD. CDR3 loop: CAITAAPTADTQYF. In nucleotides, the CDR3 is TGTGCCATCACAGCGGCCCCGACGGCAGATACGCAGTATTTT.

This chain joins TRBV7-9 and TRBJ1-4, with D possibly matching TRBD1 (5 bases). CDR3 length: 16 residues. Trimming left V 2 bases short and J 1 base short, with 11 bases between. Germline CDR1 and CDR2: SEHNR and FQNEAQ (reference sequence). The CDR3 nucleotides are TGTGCCAGCAGCTTAATGGGGGTAGGAACTAATGAAAAACTGTTTTTT. Its protein is CASSLMGVGTNEKLFF.

This clonotype was seen a few times. CDR3 sequence (DNA): TGCGCCAGCAGCCCTGGGAGTAGCGGGAGTTTCACCGGGGAGCTGTTTTTT. Translated: CASSPGSSGSFTGELFF. The chain joins TRBV5-1 to TRBJ2-2; TRBD2 agrees at 9 bases. The trim removed 4 bases at V and 4 bases at J, leaving 11 bases unmatched. The CDR3 loop spans 17 amino acids. CDR1 is SGHRS and CDR2 is YFSETQ in the germline V gene.

This clonotype was recorded a few times. V and J are TRBV12-3 or TRBV12-4 and TRBJ2-1; 13 bases are a match to TRBD2. V shed 5 bases and J 5 bases; nucleotides not matched to a gene: 6. CDR3 length: 16 amino acids. In nucleotides, the CDR3 is TGTGCCAGCAGTGGCCCGGGACTAGCGGGACACAATGAGCAGTTCTTC. Translating it yields CASSGPGLAGHNEQFF.

This clonotype came up a few times. The chain is built from TRBV19 and TRBJ2-1; 9 bases map to TRBD1. Germline lookup yields CDR1 LNHDA and CDR2 SQIVND (reference sequence). The CDR3 is made up of 14 amino acids. J lost 9 bases, V lost 9 bases, and 12 bases had no gene match. The CDR3 here is CASASGDRAGEQFF. The CDR3 DNA is TGTGCCAGCGCCAGCGGGGACAGGGCAGGTGAGCAGTTCTTC.

V usage is TRBV2 and J usage is TRBJ2-6; 7 positions agree with TRBD2. The germline CDR1 and CDR2 sequences are SNHLY and FYNNEI. The CDR3 extends over 20 amino acids. The V gene end was trimmed by 3 bases and the J gene end by 2 bases; junction bases not matched to a gene: 16. CDR3 sequence: CASSDARGVAGLPGANVLTF. DNA of the CDR3: TGTGCCAGCAGTGATGCTCGGGGGGTAGCGGGCCTCCCTGGGGCCAACGTCCTGACTTTC.